Following are 20 T cell receptor beta chains from one sample sequenced in a study of post-analysis software for immune sequencing data. The library was made from cDNA and included unique molecular identifiers. TCRdb reprocessed the PCR reads with MiXCR, giving one entry per CDR3 protein. In the table there are 650,000 to 850,000 distinct CDR3 sequences, around 50% of which are singletons. Overall study results and limits: TRBV segments more frequent in patients than in controls numbered a few and included TRBV5-6, TRBV5-1 and TRBV20-1.

These TCRs' antigens remain unknown. Sequenced input: blood. These receptors originate from a girl aged 10 to 17 with multiple sclerosis.

With respect to this clonotype: One junction end does not reproduce the germline sequence, and a read error may be involved. The rearrangement joins TRBV6-2 or TRBV6-3 to TRBJ2-7; 7 positions match TRBD1. Germline CDR1 reads MNHEY; CDR2 reads SVGEGT. This CDR3 is built from 19 residues. The CDR3 region is CTSSRAVDRVAEAYLQQYF. In DNA, the CDR3 is TGTACCAGCAGTAGGGCCGTCGACAGGGTTGCGGAGGCCTACTTACAGCAGTACTTC.

V and J are TRBV7-2 and TRBJ2-5, with 7 bases fitting TRBD2. Germline CDR1 is SGHTA and CDR2 is FQGNSA. The CDR3 is 14 amino acids. V trimming: 6 bases; J trimming: 2 bases; junction bases outside the gene matches: 6. CDR3 residues: CASRQGLVQETQYF. CDR3 DNA sequence: TGTGCCAGCAGACAAGGACTAGTTCAAGAGACCCAGTACTTC.

This clonotype has only a few counts. The J gene is TRBJ2-5, the V gene TRBV7-4; TRBD2 might be the D (7 bases). The CDR3 runs to 16 residues. The germline V gene has CDR1 SGHVT and CDR2 SQSDAQ. V lost 4 bases and J lost 0, with 15 bases in between. CDR3 protein: CASSSHRGAYQETQYF. In DNA, the CDR3 is TGTGCCAGCAGCTCCCATCGGGGGGCCTACCAAGAGACCCAGTACTTC.

The CDR3 nucleotides are TGCGCCAGCAGCTTCCCCGCTGGGGGTACTAATGAAAAACTGTTTTTT. This translates into CASSFPAGGTNEKLFF. The chain links TRBV5-1 to TRBJ1-4; TRBD1 is a possible D gene (5 bases). The CDR3 spans 16 residues. V gave up 2 bases and J gave up 2 bases, with 13 bases separating them. Germline CDR1 is SGHRS and CDR2 is YFSETQ.

The rearrangement joins TRBV10-3 to TRBJ2-7, with 7 bases matching TRBD1. Germline assignment: CDR1 ENHRY and CDR2 SYGVKD. The ends lost 7 bases at V and 0 bases at J; junction bases unmatched: 6. There are 14 residues in the CDR3. CDR3 nucleotides: TGTGCCATCAAAGTACAGGGGTCCTCCTACGAGCAGTACTTC. The encoded protein is CAIKVQGSSYEQYF.

This clonotype was picked up a small number of times. V is TRBV20-1 and J is TRBJ2-7; 10 bases align to TRBD2. V dropped 0 bases and J dropped 2; count of bases not matched to a gene: 4. The germline CDR1 and CDR2 sequences are DFQATT and SNEGSKA (reference sequence). The CDR3 covers 15 residues. The CDR3 DNA reads as TGCAGTGCTAGAGACCCCCTAGCGGGGGCCTACGAGCAGTACTTC. This codes for CSARDPLAGAYEQYF.

The chain combines TRBV29-1 with TRBJ2-5; a weak D match, TRBD2 (6 bases). This CDR3 region has 15 residues. The V end lost 4 bases, the J end lost 5 bases, and 20 bases lay between the germline ends. Germline V CDR1 and CDR2: SQVTM, ANQGSEA. CDR3 in amino acids: CSVGGGGGGVETQYF. DNA for the CDR3: TGCAGCGTTGGCGGAGGCGGAGGCGGGGTCGAGACCCAGTACTTC.

The CDR3 coding sequence is TGCAGTGCAAACCTCCGGGACAGGGGGAGGTTGGAGACCCAGTACTTC. This codes for CSANLRDRGRLETQYF. The rearrangement links TRBV20-1 to TRBJ2-5, with 11 bases aligning to TRBD1. Germline trimming cut 6 bases from V and 5 bases from J; bases unmatched to any gene: 14. CDR3 length: 16 residues. The germline V gene has CDR1 DFQATT and CDR2 SNEGSKA (reference sequence).

The J gene is TRBJ1-5, the V gene TRBV15, with D perhaps TRBD1 (6 bases). CDR3 length: 13 residues. Per the germline V gene, CDR1 is LNHNV and CDR2 is YYDKDF (reference sequence). The V end was cut by 8 bases, the J end by 7 bases, with 15 bases between. CDR3 DNA: TGTGCCACCCGAGACAGGTTCGGGCAGCCCCAGCATTTT. It yields the protein CATRDRFGQPQHF.

Note on this clonotype: The CDR3 carries no conserved terminal phenylalanine or tryptophan, so it likely arises from a read error. The chain employs TRBV7-8 and TRBJ2-5; 8 nucleotides line up with TRBD2. The CDR3 is made up of 16 amino acids. Germline loops: CDR1 SGHVS, CDR2 FQNEAQ. The V segment lost 5 bases and the J segment 3 bases; nucleotides outside the gene matches: 11. This chain's CDR3 is CASSVVRAGVKETQYV. CDR3 nucleotide sequence: TGTGCCAGCAGCGTCGTGCGAGCGGGGGTAAAAGAGACCCAGTACGTC.

The CDR3 here is CSVEGPPYPLAEDCEQYF. CDR3 nucleotides: TGCAGCGTTGAAGGACCACCTTATCCGCTAGCGGAAGACTGCGAGCAGTACTTC. The gene calls are TRBV29-1 and TRBJ2-7; 7 bases are a match to TRBD2. Germline V gene data show CDR1 as SQVTM and CDR2 as ANQGSEA. The ends lost 1 base at V and 6 bases at J; junction bases unmatched: 21. The CDR3 is 18 amino acids.

This clonotype was detected only a few times. The rearrangement uses TRBV29-1 and TRBJ2-7; D is unresolved. CDR1 and CDR2 from the germline V gene are SQVTM and ANQGSEA. This CDR3 has 12 amino acids. Trimming removed 7 bases at V and 4 bases at J, with 14 bases between. CDR3 coding DNA: TGCAGCGCTGGGATGTGGGGTTACGAGCAGTACTTC. Its translation is CSAGMWGYEQYF.

The chain uses TRBV20-1 and TRBJ1-5; D remains unclear. The length of the CDR3 is 12 residues. Germline CDR1 reads DFQATT; CDR2 reads SNEGSKA (reference sequence). V shed 4 bases and J shed 7 bases, with 11 bases lying between them. The CDR3: CSATGGSQPQHF. The DNA for the CDR3 is TGCAGTGCTACGGGAGGGAGCCAGCCCCAGCATTTT.

This clonotype was observed a few times. The V and J genes are TRBV29-1 and TRBJ1-1, with 7 positions matching TRBD1. V trimming: 5 bases; J trimming: 5 bases; junction bases outside the gene matches: 5. The CDR3 consists of 12 residues. Per the germline V gene, CDR1 is SQVTM and CDR2 is ANQGSEA. CDR3 DNA: TGCAGCGTTAAGGGGGCCGTTACTGAAGCTTTCTTT. Amino acid sequence: CSVKGAVTEAFF.

This clonotype was seen a handful of times. The V gene is TRBV5-5, the J gene TRBJ2-5; D not certain. V was pared by 5 bases and J by 0 bases, with 14 bases between. Germline CDR1 is SGHKS and CDR2 is YYEKEE (reference sequence). The CDR3 loop spans 15 amino acids. CDR3 bases: TGTGCCAGCAGTCCGGCGGTTACTTACCAAGAGACCCAGTACTTC. Its protein product is CASSPAVTYQETQYF.

This clonotype was seen a few times. The V call is TRBV9, the J call TRBJ2-3; D perhaps matches TRBD1 (8 bases). In germline, CDR1 is SGDLS, CDR2 YYNGEE. This CDR3 comprises 15 residues. V shed 7 bases and J shed 4 bases, with 19 bases lying between them. The CDR3, as DNA: TGTGCCAGCCACCCAGCGGGGACAGGCGCAGATACGCAGTATTTT. Its protein product is CASHPAGTGADTQYF.

For the CDR3, the DNA is TGTGCCAGCAGTGGACAGGGGGCTCACTATGGCTACACCTTC. This gives the protein CASSGQGAHYGYTF. V is TRBV2 and J is TRBJ1-2; TRBD1 agrees at 10 bases. CDR3 size: 14 residues. Germline V gives CDR1 SNHLY, CDR2 FYNNEI. Trimming cost V 4 bases and J 3 bases; bases outside gene matches: 2.

This clonotype was observed a few times. The chain recombines TRBV3-1 with TRBJ2-3, with a possible D match to TRBD2 (5 bases). V was trimmed by 0 bases and J by 0 bases, leaving 7 bases between them. Germline V lookup: CDR1 LGHDT, CDR2 YNNKEL (reference sequence). This CDR3 contains 15 residues. CDR3 bases: TGTGCCAGCAGCCAAGAACGGGGAAGCACAGATACGCAGTATTTT. Translation: CASSQERGSTDTQYF.

The V gene is TRBV29-1, the J gene TRBJ2-7; D might be TRBD1 (5 bases). The CDR3 is made up of 14 amino acids. CDR1 and CDR2 (germline): SQVTM, ANQGSEA. V lost 4 bases, J lost 2 bases, and 15 bases lay in between. CDR3 residues: CSVGVKGPTYEQYF. The CDR3 region has the DNA TGCAGCGTTGGGGTAAAGGGGCCTACCTACGAGCAGTACTTC.

This clonotype was recorded a few times. The CDR3 DNA is TGTGCCAGCAGGGGGGCAGGGGTAGGATCCGGGGAGCTGTTTTTT. Its translation is CASRGAGVGSGELFF. J is TRBJ2-2 and V is TRBV27; weak D call: TRBD1 (6 bases). This CDR3 has 15 amino acids. Trimming pared 6 bases from V and 6 bases from J, leaving 17 bases between. CDR1 MNHEY and CDR2 SMNVEV come from the germline V gene (reference sequence).